One T cell receptor (beta chain) is described in this entry. These data are taken from a study of blood T cell repertoires in COVID-19. At the level of the study: There were acute and convalescent COVID-19 samples, and they came from the United States, Italy and Spain.

In the study's own analysis: Reference gene primer amplification in the assay estimated nucleated cell counts. Assay: immunoSEQ multiplex PCR; the TCRdb copy retains only in-frame clones and omits some. Clone size and the V and J calls come from that table; the DNA yielded D and trimming. This table has hundreds of thousands of clones, roughly 90% appearing once. The V gene's germline CDR1 is SGHAT and CDR2 FQDESV (reference sequence). V was clipped by 2 bases and J by 8 bases; unmatched bases: 9. The CDR3 length is 16 residues. Living in about two dozen US areas, the participants were between 18 and 89 years of age. Assignments of participants to cohorts depended upon their own reported clinical history.

The chain carries TRBV11-1 and TRBJ2-1; 10 bases line up with TRBD2. The sample taken for sequencing was PBMCs or T cells enriched from blood (not recorded which). This TCR was recovered from a man aged 60 to 69 who had recovered from COVID-19. The CDR3 nucleotides are TGTGCCAGCAGCTTATCCCGGGCTAGCGGGGGTTATGAGCAGTTCTTC. Amino acid sequence: CASSLSRASGGYEQFF.